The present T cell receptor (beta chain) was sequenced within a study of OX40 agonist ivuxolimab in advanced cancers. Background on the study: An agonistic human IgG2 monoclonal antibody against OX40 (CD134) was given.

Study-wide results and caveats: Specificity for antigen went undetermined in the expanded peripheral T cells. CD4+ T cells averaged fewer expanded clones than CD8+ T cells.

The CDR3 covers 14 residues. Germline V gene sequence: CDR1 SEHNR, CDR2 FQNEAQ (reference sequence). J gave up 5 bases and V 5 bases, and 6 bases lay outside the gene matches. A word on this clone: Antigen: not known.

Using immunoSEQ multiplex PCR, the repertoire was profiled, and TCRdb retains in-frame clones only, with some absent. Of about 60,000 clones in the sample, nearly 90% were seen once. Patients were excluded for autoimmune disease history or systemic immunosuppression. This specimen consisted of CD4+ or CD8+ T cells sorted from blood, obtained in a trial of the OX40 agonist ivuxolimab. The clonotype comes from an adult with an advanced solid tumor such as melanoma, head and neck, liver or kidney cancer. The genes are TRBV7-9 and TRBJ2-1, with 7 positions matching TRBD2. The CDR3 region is CASSGGLLDNEQFF. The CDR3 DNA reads TGTGCCAGCAGCGGGGGACTACTTGACAATGAGCAGTTCTTC.